This entry describes one T cell receptor (beta chain). Its antigen remains unidentified. Treatment for every participant with HIV took place in the United States. Cryopreserved PBMC numbered about 0.9-11 million per sample before DNA extraction. Version v3.0 of the immunoSEQ assay ran at survey level. Method: immunoSEQ multiplex PCR; TCRdb's copy keeps in-frame clones and lacks some. The sample has about 48,000 clones, around four fifths seen once. This sample is part of a study of long-term antiretroviral therapy in people with HIV. Study-wide findings and caveats: Controls had broader CDR3 length ranges than HIV repertoires did.

The germline CDR1 and CDR2 sequences are SGHNT and YYREEE (reference sequence). V was cut by 4 bases and J by 0 bases, with 14 bases left in between. There are 16 residues in the CDR3. The source of this sequence is a woman in her late teens or twenties with HIV. The sample in question was unsorted PBMCs, obtained 0.8 years after starting antiretroviral therapy. The chain combines TRBV5-4 with TRBJ2-1; no clear D. The CDR3 protein is CASSLRDGNSYNEQFF. The CDR3, as DNA: TGTGCCAGCAGCCTCCGAGACGGAAACTCCTACAATGAGCAGTTCTTC.